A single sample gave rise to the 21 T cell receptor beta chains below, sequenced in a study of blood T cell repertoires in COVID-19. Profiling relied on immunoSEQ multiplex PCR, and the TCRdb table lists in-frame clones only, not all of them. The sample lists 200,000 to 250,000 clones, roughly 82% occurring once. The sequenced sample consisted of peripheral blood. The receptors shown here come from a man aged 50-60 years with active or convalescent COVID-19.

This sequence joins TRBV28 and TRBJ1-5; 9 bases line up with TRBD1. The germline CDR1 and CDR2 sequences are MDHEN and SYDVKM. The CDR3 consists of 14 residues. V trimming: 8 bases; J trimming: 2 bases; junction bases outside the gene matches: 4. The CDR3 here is CASAGQGGNQPQHF. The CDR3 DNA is TGTGCCAGCGCGGGACAGGGCGGCAATCAGCCCCAGCATTTT.

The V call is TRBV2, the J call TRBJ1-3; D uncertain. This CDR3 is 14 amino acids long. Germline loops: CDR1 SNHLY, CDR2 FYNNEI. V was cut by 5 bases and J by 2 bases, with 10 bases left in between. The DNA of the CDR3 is TGTGCCAGCAGTCGAGCGGCTACTGGAAACACCATATATTTT. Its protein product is CASSRAATGNTIYF.

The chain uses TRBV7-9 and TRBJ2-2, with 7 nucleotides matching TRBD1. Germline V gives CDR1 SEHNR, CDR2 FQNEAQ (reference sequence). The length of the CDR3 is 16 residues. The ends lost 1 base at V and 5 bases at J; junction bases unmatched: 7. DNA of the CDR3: TGTGCCAGCAGCTTAGAACAGGGGAGATATACCGGGGAGCTGTTTTTT. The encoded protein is CASSLEQGRYTGELFF.

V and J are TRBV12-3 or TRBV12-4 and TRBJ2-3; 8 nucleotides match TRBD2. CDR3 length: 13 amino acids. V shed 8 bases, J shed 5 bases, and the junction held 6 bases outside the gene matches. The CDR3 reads CASYVAGGDTQYF. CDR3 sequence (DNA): TGTGCCAGCTATGTGGCGGGAGGAGATACGCAGTATTTT.

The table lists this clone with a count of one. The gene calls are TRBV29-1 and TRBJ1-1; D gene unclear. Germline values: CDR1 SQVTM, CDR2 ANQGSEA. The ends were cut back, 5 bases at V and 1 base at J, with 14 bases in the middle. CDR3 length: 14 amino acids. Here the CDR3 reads CSVSPSGWNTEAFF. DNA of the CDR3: TGCAGCGTTTCTCCCTCGGGGTGGAACACTGAAGCTTTCTTT. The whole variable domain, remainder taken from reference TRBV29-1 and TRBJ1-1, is SAVISQKPSRDICQRGTSLTIQCQVDSQVTMMFWYRQQPGQSLTLIATANQGSEATYESGFVIDKFPISRPNLTFSTLTVSNMSPEDSSIYLCSVSPSGWNTEAFFGQGTRLTVV.

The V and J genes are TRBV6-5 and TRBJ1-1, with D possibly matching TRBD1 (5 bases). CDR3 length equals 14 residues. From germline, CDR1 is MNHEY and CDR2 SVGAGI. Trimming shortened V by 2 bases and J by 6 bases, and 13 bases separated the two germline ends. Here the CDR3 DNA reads TGTGCCAGCAGTTACGGCAGGGTTGCGGCTGAAGCTTTCTTT. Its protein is CASSYGRVAAEAFF.

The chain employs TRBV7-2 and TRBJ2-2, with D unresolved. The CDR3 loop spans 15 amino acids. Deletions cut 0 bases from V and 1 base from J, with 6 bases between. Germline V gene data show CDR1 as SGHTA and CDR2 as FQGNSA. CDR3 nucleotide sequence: TGTGCCAGCAGCTTAGCGCCAGGGAACACCGGGGAGCTGTTTTTT. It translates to CASSLAPGNTGELFF.

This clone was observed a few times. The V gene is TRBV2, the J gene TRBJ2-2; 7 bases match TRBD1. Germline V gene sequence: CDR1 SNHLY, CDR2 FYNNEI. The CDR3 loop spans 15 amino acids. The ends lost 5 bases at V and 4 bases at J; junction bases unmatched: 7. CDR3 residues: CASSPDRVGTGELFF. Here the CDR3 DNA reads TGTGCCAGCAGTCCAGACAGGGTAGGCACCGGGGAGCTGTTTTTT.

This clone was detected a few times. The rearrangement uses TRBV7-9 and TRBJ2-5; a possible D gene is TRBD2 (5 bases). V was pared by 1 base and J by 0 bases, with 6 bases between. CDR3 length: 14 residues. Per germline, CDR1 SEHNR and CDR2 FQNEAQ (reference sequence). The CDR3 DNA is TGTGCCAGCAGCTTAGAGCGGTACCAAGAGACCCAGTACTTC. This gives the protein CASSLERYQETQYF.

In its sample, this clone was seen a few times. CDR3 in DNA: TGCAGCGCCCCCCCCGGGGGGAGCACAGATACGCAGTATTTT. This codes for CSAPPGGSTDTQYF. The genes are TRBV29-1 and TRBJ2-3; 7 bases are a match to TRBD2. The V gene end was trimmed by 7 bases and the J gene end by 0 bases; junction bases not matched to a gene: 7. The length of the CDR3 is 14 residues. Germline V gives CDR1 SQVTM, CDR2 ANQGSEA.

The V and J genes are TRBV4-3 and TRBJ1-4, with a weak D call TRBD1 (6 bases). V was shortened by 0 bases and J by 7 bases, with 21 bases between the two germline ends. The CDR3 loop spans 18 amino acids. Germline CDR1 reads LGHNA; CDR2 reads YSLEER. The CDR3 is CASSQEARVGGRLEKLFF. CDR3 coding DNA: TGCGCCAGCAGCCAAGAGGCCAGGGTGGGGGGGCGCCTTGAAAAACTGTTTTTT.

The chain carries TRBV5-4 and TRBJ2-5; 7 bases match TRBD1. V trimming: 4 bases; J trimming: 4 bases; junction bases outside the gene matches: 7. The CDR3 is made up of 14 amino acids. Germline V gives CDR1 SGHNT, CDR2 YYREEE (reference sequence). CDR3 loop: CASSAGTDLETQYF. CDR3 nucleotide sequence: TGTGCCAGCAGCGCTGGGACAGATCTAGAGACCCAGTACTTC. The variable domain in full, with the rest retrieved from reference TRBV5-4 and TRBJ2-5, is ETGVTQSPTHLIKTRGQQVTLRCSSQSGHNTVSWYQQALGQGPQFIFQYYREEENGRGNFPPRFSGLQFPNYSSELNVNALELDDSALYLCASSAGTDLETQYFGPGTRLLVL.

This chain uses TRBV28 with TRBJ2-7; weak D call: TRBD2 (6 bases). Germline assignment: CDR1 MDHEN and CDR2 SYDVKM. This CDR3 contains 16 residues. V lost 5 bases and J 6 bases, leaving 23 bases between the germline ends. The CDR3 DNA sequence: TGTGCCAGCAGTGCCCCGGGGGTGAGGATAGTGAGCGAGCAGTACGTC. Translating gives CASSAPGVRIVSEQYV.

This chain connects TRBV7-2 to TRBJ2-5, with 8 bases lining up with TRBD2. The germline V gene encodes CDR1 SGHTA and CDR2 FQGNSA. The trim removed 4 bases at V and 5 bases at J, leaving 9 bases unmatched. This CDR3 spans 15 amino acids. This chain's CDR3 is CASSSSGSRLETQYF. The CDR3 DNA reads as TGTGCCAGCAGCTCCAGCGGGAGTAGGTTGGAGACCCAGTACTTC.

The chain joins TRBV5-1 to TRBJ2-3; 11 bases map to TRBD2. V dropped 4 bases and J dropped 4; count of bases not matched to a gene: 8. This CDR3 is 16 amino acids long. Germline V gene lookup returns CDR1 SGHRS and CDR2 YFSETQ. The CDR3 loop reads CASSLIAGGLADTQYF. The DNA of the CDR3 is TGCGCCAGCAGCCTAATAGCGGGAGGGCTCGCAGATACGCAGTATTTT.

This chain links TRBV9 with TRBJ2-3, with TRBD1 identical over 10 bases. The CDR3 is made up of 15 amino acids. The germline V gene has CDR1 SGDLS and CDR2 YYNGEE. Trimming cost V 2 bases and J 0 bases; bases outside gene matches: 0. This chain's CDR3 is CASSVGQGSTDTQYF. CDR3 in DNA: TGTGCCAGCAGCGTGGGACAGGGGAGCACAGATACGCAGTATTTT.

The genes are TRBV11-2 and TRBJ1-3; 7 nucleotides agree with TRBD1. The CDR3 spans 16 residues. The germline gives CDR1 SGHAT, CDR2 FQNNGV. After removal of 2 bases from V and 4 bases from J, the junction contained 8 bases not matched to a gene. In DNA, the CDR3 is TGTGCCAGCAGCTTAATAAGGGGGCGTACGGGAAACACCATATATTTT. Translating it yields CASSLIRGRTGNTIYF.

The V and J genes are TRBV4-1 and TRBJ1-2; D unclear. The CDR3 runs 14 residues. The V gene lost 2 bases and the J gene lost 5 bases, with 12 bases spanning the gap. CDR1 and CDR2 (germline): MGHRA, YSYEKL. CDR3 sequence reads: CASSQQVVRYGYTF. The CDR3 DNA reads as TGCGCCAGCAGCCAACAGGTTGTAAGGTATGGCTACACCTTC.

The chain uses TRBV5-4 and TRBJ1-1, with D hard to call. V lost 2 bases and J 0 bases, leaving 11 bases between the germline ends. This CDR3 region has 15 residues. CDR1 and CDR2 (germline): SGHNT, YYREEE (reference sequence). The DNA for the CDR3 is TGTGCCAGCAGCTTAGCTTCGTATTTGAACACTGAAGCTTTCTTT. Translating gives CASSLASYLNTEAFF.

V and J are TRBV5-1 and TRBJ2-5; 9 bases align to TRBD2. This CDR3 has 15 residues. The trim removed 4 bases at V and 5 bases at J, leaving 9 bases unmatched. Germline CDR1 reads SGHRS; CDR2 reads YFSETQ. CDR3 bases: TGCGCCAGCAGCCCCGCCGCGGGGGGGCGGGAGACCCAGTACTTC. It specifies CASSPAAGGRETQYF.

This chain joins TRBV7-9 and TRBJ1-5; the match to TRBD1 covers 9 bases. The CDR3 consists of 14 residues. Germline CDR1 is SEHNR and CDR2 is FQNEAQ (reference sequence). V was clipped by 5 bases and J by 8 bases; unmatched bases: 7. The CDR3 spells CASSDGTGNEPQHF. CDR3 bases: TGTGCCAGCAGCGATGGGACAGGGAATGAGCCCCAGCATTTT.